A selection of T cell receptor beta chains follows, all from one sample in a study of PD-1 blockade in classical Hodgkin lymphoma. Profiled with immunoSEQ multiplex PCR; TCRdb holds only in-frame clones, not every one. Of about 98,000 clones listed, around nine tenths are singletons. The source was peripheral blood mononuclear cells (PBMCs), collected at baseline. The source is a human donor with classical Hodgkin lymphoma. CDR3s include the opening cysteine and the closing phenylalanine or tryptophan. Fields, in order: D gene, V gene, clone size, J gene, CDR3 DNA, CDR3 protein. A D gene is named only where the DNA matches it firmly. Part of the rows lack a size; the others show once, few, many or a class for expanded clones.

d_call: -; v_call: TRBV6-4; clone_size: -; j_call: TRBJ2-4; cdr3_nt: TGTGCCAGCAGTGACGTCCCCGGATTCCCGGAGGGGGACATTCAGTACTTC; cdr3_aa: CASSDVPGFPEGDIQYF
d_call: -; v_call: TRBV28; clone_size: -; j_call: TRBJ2-2; cdr3_nt: TGTGCCAGCAGTTTTAATGCGGCAAGACAGTACACCGGGGAGCTGTTTTTT; cdr3_aa: CASSFNAARQYTGELFF
d_call: TRBD2; v_call: TRBV5-1; clone_size: -; j_call: TRBJ2-1; cdr3_nt: TGCGCCAGCAGCTTGATGGCTAGCGGGGGAAGCTCCTACAATGAGCAGTTCTTC; cdr3_aa: CASSLMASGGSSYNEQFF
d_call: TRBD1; v_call: TRBV5-5; clone_size: -; j_call: TRBJ2-7; cdr3_nt: TGTGCCAGCAAGGGGACAGGACTCCTCTACGAGCAGTACTTC; cdr3_aa: CASKGTGLLYEQYF
d_call: -; v_call: TRBV27; clone_size: -; j_call: TRBJ2-1; cdr3_nt: TGTGCCAGCAGTTCAGCTCCCAACTCGTTACAGTTCTTC; cdr3_aa: CASSSAPNSLQFF
d_call: -; v_call: TRBV28; clone_size: -; j_call: TRBJ1-1; cdr3_nt: TGTGCCAGCAGTCTATCGGCTGTCCGGAACACTGAAGCTTTCTTT; cdr3_aa: CASSLSAVRNTEAFF
d_call: TRBD1; v_call: TRBV7-2; clone_size: -; j_call: TRBJ2-7; cdr3_nt: TGTGCCAGCAGCCGGGACAGGCACTCCTACGAGCAGTACTTC; cdr3_aa: CASSRDRHSYEQYF
d_call: -; v_call: TRBV29-1; clone_size: -; j_call: TRBJ1-2; cdr3_nt: TGCAGCACAAAGGGGGTGGATGGCTACACCTTC; cdr3_aa: CSTKGVDGYTF
d_call: -; v_call: TRBV29-1; clone_size: -; j_call: TRBJ2-5; cdr3_nt: TGCAGCGTTGTCGGGTTAACCTTCCAAGAGACCCAGTACTTC; cdr3_aa: CSVVGLTFQETQYF
d_call: TRBD2; v_call: TRBV7-6; clone_size: -; j_call: TRBJ2-7; cdr3_nt: TGTGCCAGCAGCTTAGGGACTAGCGGGACTCTACGAGAGCAGTACTTC; cdr3_aa: CASSLGTSGTLREQYF
d_call: -; v_call: TRBV28; clone_size: few; j_call: TRBJ2-2; cdr3_nt: TGTGCCAGCAGTTTAGGGTTGTACACCGGGGAGCTGTTTTTT; cdr3_aa: CASSLGLYTGELFF
d_call: TRBD2; v_call: TRBV10-1; clone_size: once; j_call: TRBJ2-7; cdr3_nt: TGCGCCAGCAGTGAAATTTCCCGGACTAGGTATCACGAGCAGTACTTC; cdr3_aa: CASSEISRTRYHEQYF
d_call: -; v_call: TRBV27; clone_size: -; j_call: TRBJ2-7; cdr3_nt: TGTGCCAGCAGCCCTCTGGGGGCTAAGTCCTACGAGCAGTACTTC; cdr3_aa: CASSPLGAKSYEQYF
d_call: TRBD1; v_call: TRBV5-6; clone_size: -; j_call: TRBJ2-7; cdr3_nt: TGTGCCAGCAGCTGGGGGACAGGACCGCAGGAGCAGTACTTC; cdr3_aa: CASSWGTGPQEQYF
d_call: -; v_call: TRBV4-2; clone_size: -; j_call: TRBJ2-2; cdr3_nt: TGTGCCAGCAGCCTAAAACAGGGAACCGGGGAGCTGTTTTTT; cdr3_aa: CASSLKQGTGELFF
d_call: -; v_call: TRBV5-1; clone_size: once; j_call: TRBJ2-5; cdr3_nt: TGCGCCAGCAGCTTGGTTATGGGCGAAGAGACCCAGTACTTC; cdr3_aa: CASSLVMGEETQYF
d_call: -; v_call: TRBV5-1; clone_size: -; j_call: TRBJ1-1; cdr3_nt: TGCGCCAGCAGCTTGGTGGATTATTTGAACACTGAAGCTTTCTTT; cdr3_aa: CASSLVDYLNTEAFF
d_call: TRBD1; v_call: TRBV30; clone_size: once; j_call: TRBJ2-3; cdr3_nt: TGTGCCTGGAGCGTGACAGGGGCGATCTCCACAGATACGCAGTATTTT; cdr3_aa: CAWSVTGAISTDTQYF
d_call: TRBD2; v_call: TRBV30; clone_size: -; j_call: TRBJ2-3; cdr3_nt: TGTGCCTGGAGTGTATTCGGACTAGCGGGGCCCATGACAGATACGCAGTATTTT; cdr3_aa: CAWSVFGLAGPMTDTQYF
d_call: -; v_call: TRBV18; clone_size: -; j_call: TRBJ2-1; cdr3_nt: TGTGCCAGCTCACCGGTGAACTACAATGAGCAGTTCTTC; cdr3_aa: CASSPVNYNEQFF
d_call: -; v_call: TRBV19; clone_size: -; j_call: TRBJ2-2; cdr3_nt: TGTGCCAGTAGTATTATACCTGGCCCCACCGGGGAGCTGTTTTTT; cdr3_aa: CASSIIPGPTGELFF
d_call: TRBD2; v_call: TRBV10-3; clone_size: -; j_call: TRBJ2-5; cdr3_nt: TGTGCCAGCCTCCCGGGAGTAGCGGGAAAGGAGACCCAGTACTTC; cdr3_aa: CASLPGVAGKETQYF
d_call: TRBD1; v_call: TRBV29-1; clone_size: -; j_call: TRBJ2-5; cdr3_nt: TGCAGCGTCGCCGGGACAGGGGGCTCGATATCGCAAGAGACCCAGTACTTC; cdr3_aa: CSVAGTGGSISQETQYF
d_call: -; v_call: TRBV19; clone_size: -; j_call: TRBJ1-1; cdr3_nt: TGTGCCAGTACCCCACAGGGAGGTGGAACTGAAGCTTTCTTT; cdr3_aa: CASTPQGGGTEAFF
d_call: TRBD1; v_call: TRBV7-3; clone_size: -; j_call: TRBJ2-1; cdr3_nt: TGTGCCAGCAGCCAGGGGGACCTGTCCTACAATGAGCAGTTCTTC; cdr3_aa: CASSQGDLSYNEQFF
d_call: -; v_call: TRBV7-3; clone_size: -; j_call: TRBJ2-3; cdr3_nt: TGTGCCAGCAGCTTCGCGGGAACTCAAAGCGCAGATACGCAGTATTTT; cdr3_aa: CASSFAGTQSADTQYF
d_call: -; v_call: TRBV18; clone_size: once; j_call: TRBJ2-3; cdr3_nt: TGTGCCAGCTCACCACCGAGTGGGGGATATACCCCCACAGATACGCAGTATTTT; cdr3_aa: CASSPPSGGYTPTDTQYF
d_call: TRBD1; v_call: TRBV7-3; clone_size: -; j_call: TRBJ1-2; cdr3_nt: TGTGCCAGCAGCTTAATGGAGCGGACAGGGACTGGCTACACCTTC; cdr3_aa: CASSLMERTGTGYTF
d_call: -; v_call: TRBV10-2; clone_size: -; j_call: TRBJ2-1; cdr3_nt: TGCGCCAGCAGTGTCAGGGGCCCTGGGGATGAGCAGTTCTTC; cdr3_aa: CASSVRGPGDEQFF
d_call: TRBD2; v_call: TRBV6-4; clone_size: -; j_call: TRBJ2-1; cdr3_nt: TGTGCCAGCAGTTGGACTAGCGGGAGCAATGAGCAGTTCTTC; cdr3_aa: CASSWTSGSNEQFF
d_call: -; v_call: TRBV5-5; clone_size: -; j_call: TRBJ1-1; cdr3_nt: TGTGCCAGCAGCTTGGCCTGGACATCGATGAACACTGAAGCTTTCTTT; cdr3_aa: CASSLAWTSMNTEAFF
d_call: -; v_call: TRBV30; clone_size: -; j_call: TRBJ2-5; cdr3_nt: TGTGCCTGGGCCGGGCCCAGGGGAGAGACCCAGTACTTC; cdr3_aa: CAWAGPRGETQYF
d_call: -; v_call: TRBV5-1; clone_size: few; j_call: TRBJ1-2; cdr3_nt: TGCGCCAGCGCATTAGGCGGGAACTATGGCTACACCTTC; cdr3_aa: CASALGGNYGYTF
d_call: -; v_call: TRBV9; clone_size: -; j_call: TRBJ1-3; cdr3_nt: TGTGCCAGCAGCGTTCAGGAATTTGTCTCTGGAAACACCATATATTTT; cdr3_aa: CASSVQEFVSGNTIYF
d_call: -; v_call: TRBV9; clone_size: -; j_call: TRBJ1-2; cdr3_nt: TGTGCCAGCAGCGTAGGGAGTCGGACTCCCGGTGTTAACTATGGCTACACCTTC; cdr3_aa: CASSVGSRTPGVNYGYTF
d_call: TRBD1; v_call: TRBV18; clone_size: once; j_call: TRBJ1-5; cdr3_nt: TGTGCCAGCTCACTGGAGGGACAGGTACAGCGGCCCCAGCATTTT; cdr3_aa: CASSLEGQVQRPQHF
d_call: -; v_call: TRBV6-5; clone_size: -; j_call: TRBJ1-1; cdr3_nt: TGTGCCAGCAGTTACGATGGCAGGAGCACTGAAGCTTTCTTT; cdr3_aa: CASSYDGRSTEAFF